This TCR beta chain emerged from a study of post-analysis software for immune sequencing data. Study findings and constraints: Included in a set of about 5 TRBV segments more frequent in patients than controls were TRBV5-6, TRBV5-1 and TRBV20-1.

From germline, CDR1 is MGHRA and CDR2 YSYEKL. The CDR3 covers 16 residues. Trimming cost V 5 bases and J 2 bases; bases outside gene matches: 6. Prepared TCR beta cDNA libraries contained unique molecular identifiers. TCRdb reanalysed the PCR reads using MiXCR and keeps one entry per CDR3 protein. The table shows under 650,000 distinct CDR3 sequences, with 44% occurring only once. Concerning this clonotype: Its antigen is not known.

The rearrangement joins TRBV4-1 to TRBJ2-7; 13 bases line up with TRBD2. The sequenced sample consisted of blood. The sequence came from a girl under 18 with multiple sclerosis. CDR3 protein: CASSYGTSGAPYEQYF. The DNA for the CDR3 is TGCGCCAGCAGCTATGGGACTAGCGGGGCCCCCTACGAGCAGTACTTC.